This T cell receptor beta chain is from a study of T cell responses to AZD1222 COVID-19 vaccine. Clones were read by immunoSEQ multiplex PCR, and TCRdb kept only the in-frame ones, dropping some. The repertoire holds more than 150,000 clones, around 90% seen once, with about 1.5% in the top ten. The V gene's germline CDR1 is MGHRA and CDR2 YSYEKL. The CDR3 totals 12 residues. Trimming pared 0 bases from V and 10 bases from J, leaving 7 bases between. The TCR sequence derives from an adult who received the AZD1222 COVID-19 vaccine. The chain employs TRBV4-1 and TRBJ2-1; D uncertain. The sample consisted of peripheral blood, taken 28 days after the second AZD1222 dose. The CDR3 DNA follows: TGCGCCAGCAGCCAAGATGCCGGCGAGCAGTTCTTC. Protein sequence: CASSQDAGEQFF.